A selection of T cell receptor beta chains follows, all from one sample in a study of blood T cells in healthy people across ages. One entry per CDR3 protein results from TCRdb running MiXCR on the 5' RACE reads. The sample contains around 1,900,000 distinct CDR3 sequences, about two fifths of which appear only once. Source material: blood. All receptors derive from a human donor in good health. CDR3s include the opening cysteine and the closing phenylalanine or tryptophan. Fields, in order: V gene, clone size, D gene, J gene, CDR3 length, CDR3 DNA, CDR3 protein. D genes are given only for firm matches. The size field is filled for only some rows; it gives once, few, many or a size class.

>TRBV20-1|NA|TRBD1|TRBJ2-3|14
TGCAGTGCTAAGACAGGGAATTTGGGAGATACGCAGTATTTT
CSAKTGNLGDTQYF
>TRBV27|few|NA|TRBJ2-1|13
TGTGCCAGCAGTTTATATTGGCAGGGTGAGCAGTTCTTC
CASSLYWQGEQFF
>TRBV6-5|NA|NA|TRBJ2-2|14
TGTGCCAGCAGTTACTCGAAGGGGCCCGGGGAGCTGTTTTTT
CASSYSKGPGELFF
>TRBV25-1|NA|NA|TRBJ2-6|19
TGTGCCAGCAGCGCCTTTATGAAATGGGGCAGGGCCGGGGCCAACGTCCTGACTTTC
CASSAFMKWGRAGANVLTF
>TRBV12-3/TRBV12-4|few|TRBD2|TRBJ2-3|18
TGTGCCAGCAGTTCTCCCTTGTCGAGCGGGGAGATCACAGATACGCAGTATTTT
CASSSPLSSGEITDTQYF
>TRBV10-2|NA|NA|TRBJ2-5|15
TGCGCCAGCAGTGACCTGAGGGCGGGGACTGAGACCCAGTACTTC
CASSDLRAGTETQYF
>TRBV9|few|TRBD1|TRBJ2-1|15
TGTGCCAGCAGCCTAAGACAGGGGGGGGTCAATGAGCAGTTCTTC
CASSLRQGGVNEQFF
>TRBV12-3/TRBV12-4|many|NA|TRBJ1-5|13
TGTGCCAGCAGTTTGGGTGAGGGGCAGCCCCAGCATTTT
CASSLGEGQPQHF
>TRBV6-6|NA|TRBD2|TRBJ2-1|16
TGTGCCAGCAGTCTACCGAATGGGGGGGGGGACAATGAGCAGTTCTTC
CASSLPNGGGDNEQFF
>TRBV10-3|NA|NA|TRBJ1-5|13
TGTGCCATCAGTGAGGAGGTCAATCAGCCCCAGCATTTT
CAISEEVNQPQHF
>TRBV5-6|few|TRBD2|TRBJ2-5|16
TGTGCCAGCAGCTTTGAACTAGCGGGGTCCCGGGGGACCCAGTACTTC
CASSFELAGSRGTQYF
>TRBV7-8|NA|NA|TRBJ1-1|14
TGTGCCAGCAGCTTAGATCCGTCAGGGCAGGCAGCTTTCTTT
CASSLDPSGQAAFF
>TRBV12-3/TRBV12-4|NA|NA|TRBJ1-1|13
TGTGCCAGCAGTTTGCCAGAAGCGACTGAAGCTTTCTTT
CASSLPEATEAFF
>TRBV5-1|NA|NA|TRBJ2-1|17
TGCGCCAGCAGCTTGGCTCCCAGCGGGTACTCCTACAATGAGCAGTTCTTC
CASSLAPSGYSYNEQFF
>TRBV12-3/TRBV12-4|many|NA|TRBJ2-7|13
TGTGCCAGCAGTCTCGGAGCGGTCTACGAGCAGTACTTC
CASSLGAVYEQYF
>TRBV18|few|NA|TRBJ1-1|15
TGTGCCAGCTCACGAGCTAGGGCCCTGAACACTGAAGCTTTCTTT
CASSRARALNTEAFF
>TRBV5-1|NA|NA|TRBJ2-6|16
TGCGCCAGCAGCTTGGGCAGGGCCTCTGGGGCCAACGTCCCGACTTTC
CASSLGRASGANVPTF
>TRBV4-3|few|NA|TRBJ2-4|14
TGCGCCAGCAGCCAAGACATAAGTACTGGGATTCAGTACTTC
CASSQDISTGIQYF
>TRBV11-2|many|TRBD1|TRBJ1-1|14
TGTGCCAGCAGTTTGGACAGGGGAGGCACTGAAGCTTTCTTT
CASSLDRGGTEAFF
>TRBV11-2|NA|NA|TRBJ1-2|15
TGTGCCAGCAGCTTAGTCACGGGGGACCACTATGGCTACACCTTC
CASSLVTGDHYGYTF
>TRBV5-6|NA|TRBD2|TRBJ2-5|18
TGTGCCAGCTTAGGTAGCGGGGGGGCCGGTTTAGTTGGAGAGACCCAGTACTTC
CASLGSGGAGLVGETQYF
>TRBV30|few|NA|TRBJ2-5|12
TGTGCCTGGAGTGCTTTCGGGGAGACCCAGTACTTC
CAWSAFGETQYF
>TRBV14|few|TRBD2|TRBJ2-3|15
TGTGCCAGCAGCCAAGATTTGGGACTAGCAGATACGCAGTATTTT
CASSQDLGLADTQYF
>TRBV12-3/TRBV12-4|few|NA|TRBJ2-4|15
TGTGCCAGCAGTTTTACTAACACAAACAAAAACATTCAGTACTTC
CASSFTNTNKNIQYF
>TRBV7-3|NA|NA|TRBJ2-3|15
TGTGCCAGCAGCTTTATCGGGGACTGGTCAGATGCGCAGTATTTT
CASSFIGDWSDAQYF
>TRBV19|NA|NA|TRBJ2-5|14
TGTGCCAGTAGGCCGATATGGGAGGAAGAGACCCAGTACTTC
CASRPIWEEETQYF
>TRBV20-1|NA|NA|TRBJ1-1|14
TGCAGTGCTAGGCGCAGGGAGATAAACACTGAAGCTTTCTTT
CSARRREINTEAFF
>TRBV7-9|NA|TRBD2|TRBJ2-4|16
TGTGCCAGTAGCGCCCGGACTAGCGGTCTGGGTACCATTCAGTACTTC
CASSARTSGLGTIQYF
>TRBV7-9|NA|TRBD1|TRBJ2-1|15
TGTGCCAGCAGCCCAGGTCGGGGACAGGGGTTCCGGGGGTTCTTC
CASSPGRGQGFRGFF
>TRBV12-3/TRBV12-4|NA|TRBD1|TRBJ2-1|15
TGTGCCAGCAGTTTATGGACAGGGATCGACAATGAGCAGTTCTTC
CASSLWTGIDNEQFF
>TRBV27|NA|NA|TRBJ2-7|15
TGTGCCAGCAGTTTACGAGGAATATCGGCCTACGAGCAGTACTTC
CASSLRGISAYEQYF
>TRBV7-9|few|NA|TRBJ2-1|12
TGTGCCAGCAGTGTTGGAGGTTGGGAGCAGTTCTTC
CASSVGGWEQFF
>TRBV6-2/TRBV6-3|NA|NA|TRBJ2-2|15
TGTGCCAGCAGTTCTTCCCGGGACGGGGCCGGGGAGCTGTTTTTT
CASSSSRDGAGELFF
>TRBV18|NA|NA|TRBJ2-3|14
TGTGCCAGCTCACCACCAGGAAGTTTAGATACGCAGTATTTT
CASSPPGSLDTQYF
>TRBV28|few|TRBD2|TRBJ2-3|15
TGTGCCAGCAGTTCAGCGGGGGGGGACACAGATACGCAGTATTTT
CASSSAGGDTDTQYF